Listed below are T cell receptor beta chains from one sample, sequenced in a study of siplizumab effects on memory and regulatory T cells. Using immunoSEQ multiplex PCR, the repertoire was profiled, and TCRdb retains in-frame clones only, with some absent. The sample lists more than 95,000 clones, roughly 94% occurring once. Sequenced sample: non-Treg CD4+ T cells sorted from blood. The receptors originated from a human donor in good health. Both conserved end residues are part of each CDR3. D genes are given only for firm matches. The size field is filled for only some rows; it gives once, few, many or a size class.

V gene: TRBV7-7; clone size: .; CDR3 length: 15; D gene: .; J gene: TRBJ2-1; CDR3 protein: CASSQTAGSYNEQFF; CDR3 DNA: TGTGCTAGCAGTCAAACAGCGGGCTCCTACAATGAGCAGTTCTTC
V gene: TRBV5-4; clone size: .; CDR3 length: 14; D gene: .; J gene: TRBJ2-3; CDR3 protein: CASSLGFSTDTQYF; CDR3 DNA: TGTGCCAGCAGCTTGGGGTTTAGCACAGATACGCAGTATTTT
V gene: TRBV5-4; clone size: .; CDR3 length: 14; D gene: .; J gene: TRBJ2-2; CDR3 protein: CASSATRSPGELFF; CDR3 DNA: TGTGCCAGCAGCGCGACTAGGTCCCCCGGGGAGCTGTTTTTT
V gene: TRBV6-5; clone size: .; CDR3 length: 13; D gene: .; J gene: TRBJ1-1; CDR3 protein: CASTRRGNTEAFF; CDR3 DNA: TGTGCCAGCACCCGACGGGGGAACACTGAAGCTTTCTTT
V gene: TRBV9; clone size: .; CDR3 length: 16; D gene: .; J gene: TRBJ2-1; CDR3 protein: CASSVDYGGGYNEQFF; CDR3 DNA: TGTGCCAGCAGCGTCGATTACGGAGGGGGCTACAATGAGCAGTTCTTC
V gene: TRBV18; clone size: .; CDR3 length: 15; D gene: .; J gene: TRBJ2-5; CDR3 protein: CASSPPGTLQETQYF; CDR3 DNA: TGTGCCAGCTCACCACCCGGTACCCTACAAGAGACCCAGTACTTC
V gene: TRBV4-1; clone size: .; CDR3 length: 15; D gene: .; J gene: TRBJ1-2; CDR3 protein: CASSQVGGSPGGYTF; CDR3 DNA: TGCGCCAGCAGCCAAGTCGGGGGCTCCCCGGGAGGCTACACCTTC
V gene: TRBV2; clone size: few; CDR3 length: 13; D gene: TRBD1; J gene: TRBJ1-1; CDR3 protein: CASSGDRNTEAFF; CDR3 DNA: TGTGCCAGCAGTGGGGACAGGAACACTGAAGCTTTCTTT
V gene: TRBV6-1; clone size: .; CDR3 length: 15; D gene: TRBD1; J gene: TRBJ2-7; CDR3 protein: CASSEPGQGNYEQYF; CDR3 DNA: TGTGCCAGCAGTGAACCCGGACAGGGGAACTACGAGCAGTACTTC
V gene: TRBV27; clone size: once; CDR3 length: 16; D gene: TRBD1; J gene: TRBJ2-5; CDR3 protein: CASSPAPQGARETQYF; CDR3 DNA: TGTGCCAGCAGTCCAGCCCCACAGGGGGCGCGTGAGACCCAGTACTTC
V gene: TRBV2; clone size: .; CDR3 length: 15; D gene: .; J gene: TRBJ2-5; CDR3 protein: CASTPGLIQQETQYF; CDR3 DNA: TGTGCCAGCACCCCGGGACTGATACAACAAGAGACCCAGTACTTC
V gene: TRBV5-4; clone size: .; CDR3 length: 14; D gene: .; J gene: TRBJ2-5; CDR3 protein: CASSLANSQETQYF; CDR3 DNA: TGTGCCAGCAGCTTGGCGAACTCCCAAGAGACCCAGTACTTC
V gene: TRBV10-3; clone size: .; CDR3 length: 15; D gene: TRBD2; J gene: TRBJ2-2; CDR3 protein: CAIRRLAPNTGELFF; CDR3 DNA: TGTGCCATCAGACGACTAGCGCCGAACACCGGGGAGCTGTTTTTT
V gene: TRBV7-9; clone size: .; CDR3 length: 16; D gene: TRBD1; J gene: TRBJ1-5; CDR3 protein: CASSSGDRGINQPQHF; CDR3 DNA: TGTGCCAGCAGCTCCGGGGACAGGGGGATCAATCAGCCCCAGCATTTT
V gene: TRBV19; clone size: .; CDR3 length: 13; D gene: .; J gene: TRBJ1-3; CDR3 protein: CASSTGTVNTIYF; CDR3 DNA: TGTGCCAGTAGTACCGGGACGGTCAACACCATATATTTT
V gene: TRBV19; clone size: .; CDR3 length: 13; D gene: TRBD1; J gene: TRBJ1-4; CDR3 protein: CASTRGQDEKLFF; CDR3 DNA: TGTGCCAGTACCAGGGGGCAGGATGAAAAACTGTTTTTT
V gene: TRBV6-5; clone size: .; CDR3 length: 13; D gene: .; J gene: TRBJ1-1; CDR3 protein: CASSQDSLSEAFF; CDR3 DNA: TGTGCCAGCAGCCAAGACAGTCTCTCTGAAGCTTTCTTT
V gene: TRBV10-3; clone size: .; CDR3 length: 13; D gene: TRBD1; J gene: TRBJ2-7; CDR3 protein: CAIRGTESYEQYF; CDR3 DNA: TGTGCCATCAGGGGGACAGAATCATACGAGCAGTACTTC
V gene: TRBV7-9; clone size: .; CDR3 length: 14; D gene: .; J gene: TRBJ1-4; CDR3 protein: CASEMQGPNEKLFF; CDR3 DNA: TGTGCCAGCGAAATGCAGGGTCCTAATGAAAAACTGTTTTTT
V gene: TRBV7-9; clone size: .; CDR3 length: 12; D gene: .; J gene: TRBJ1-2; CDR3 protein: CASSLIPSGYTF; CDR3 DNA: TGTGCCAGCAGCTTAATCCCCTCTGGCTACACCTTC
V gene: TRBV7-8; clone size: .; CDR3 length: 14; D gene: .; J gene: TRBJ2-7; CDR3 protein: CASSLNLLNHEQYF; CDR3 DNA: TGTGCCAGCAGCTTAAATCTCTTGAACCACGAGCAGTACTTC
V gene: TRBV7-9; clone size: .; CDR3 length: 17; D gene: .; J gene: TRBJ1-1; CDR3 protein: CASSPTPAGDTGKGTFF; CDR3 DNA: TGTGCCAGCAGCCCGACACCCGCGGGCGATACAGGGAAAGGAACTTTCTTT
V gene: TRBV16; clone size: once; CDR3 length: 13; D gene: .; J gene: TRBJ2-1; CDR3 protein: CASSRIRDALEFF; CDR3 DNA: TGTGCCAGCAGCCGAATCAGGGACGCCTTGGAGTTCTTC
V gene: TRBV5-1; clone size: .; CDR3 length: 14; D gene: .; J gene: TRBJ2-3; CDR3 protein: CASSLGLDTDTQYF; CDR3 DNA: TGCGCCAGCAGCTTGGGACTTGACACAGATACGCAGTATTTT
V gene: TRBV5-1; clone size: .; CDR3 length: 15; D gene: TRBD2; J gene: TRBJ2-1; CDR3 protein: CASSPTSGTYNEQFF; CDR3 DNA: TGCGCCAGCAGCCCGACTAGCGGGACCTACAATGAGCAGTTCTTC
V gene: TRBV18; clone size: .; CDR3 length: 15; D gene: TRBD1; J gene: TRBJ2-7; CDR3 protein: CASSPDRGSSYEQYF; CDR3 DNA: TGTGCCAGCTCACCCGACAGGGGTTCCTCCTACGAGCAGTACTTC
V gene: TRBV2; clone size: few; CDR3 length: 14; D gene: .; J gene: TRBJ2-5; CDR3 protein: CASIKERQQETQYF; CDR3 DNA: TGTGCCAGCATTAAGGAACGCCAACAAGAGACCCAGTACTTC
V gene: TRBV5-1; clone size: .; CDR3 length: 11; D gene: .; J gene: TRBJ2-7; CDR3 protein: CASRFRGEQYF; CDR3 DNA: TGCGCCAGCAGATTCAGGGGCGAGCAGTACTTC
V gene: TRBV6-5; clone size: .; CDR3 length: 11; D gene: .; J gene: TRBJ1-1; CDR3 protein: CASRRGTEAFF; CDR3 DNA: TGTGCCAGCAGACGGGGTACTGAAGCTTTCTTT
V gene: TRBV7-2; clone size: .; CDR3 length: 15; D gene: TRBD1; J gene: TRBJ1-5; CDR3 protein: CASSFDRGHNQPQHF; CDR3 DNA: TGTGCCAGCAGTTTCGACAGGGGGCATAATCAGCCCCAGCATTTT
V gene: TRBV5-1; clone size: .; CDR3 length: 15; D gene: TRBD1; J gene: TRBJ2-5; CDR3 protein: CASSRPGQGAETQYF; CDR3 DNA: TGCGCCAGCAGCAGACCGGGACAGGGGGCAGAGACCCAGTACTTC
V gene: TRBV11-3; clone size: once; CDR3 length: 18; D gene: TRBD1; J gene: TRBJ2-1; CDR3 protein: CASSFQFGQGSSYNEQFF; CDR3 DNA: TGTGCCAGCAGCTTCCAATTCGGACAGGGGAGCTCCTACAATGAGCAGTTCTTC
V gene: TRBV4-2; clone size: .; CDR3 length: 14; D gene: .; J gene: TRBJ2-3; CDR3 protein: CASSPGTPTDTQYF; CDR3 DNA: TGTGCCAGCAGCCCCGGGACACCGACAGATACGCAGTATTTT
V gene: TRBV5-6; clone size: .; CDR3 length: 15; D gene: TRBD2; J gene: TRBJ2-1; CDR3 protein: CASSPGGEPYNEQFF; CDR3 DNA: TGTGCCAGCAGCCCCGGGGGGGAGCCCTACAATGAGCAGTTCTTC
V gene: TRBV25-1; clone size: .; CDR3 length: 16; D gene: .; J gene: TRBJ2-6; CDR3 protein: CASSADLASGANVLTF; CDR3 DNA: TGTGCCAGCAGCGCTGACCTCGCCTCTGGGGCCAACGTCCTGACTTTC
V gene: TRBV11-1; clone size: .; CDR3 length: 16; D gene: .; J gene: TRBJ2-1; CDR3 protein: CASSLRGAAVHNEQFF; CDR3 DNA: TGTGCCAGCAGCTTAAGAGGGGCTGCGGTCCACAATGAGCAGTTCTTC
V gene: TRBV29-1; clone size: .; CDR3 length: 13; D gene: .; J gene: TRBJ2-5; CDR3 protein: CSVVDSGGETQYF; CDR3 DNA: TGCAGCGTTGTTGACTCGGGTGGGGAGACCCAGTACTTC
V gene: TRBV2; clone size: .; CDR3 length: 14; D gene: TRBD1; J gene: TRBJ1-5; CDR3 protein: CASSGTGGNQPQHF; CDR3 DNA: TGTGCCAGCAGTGGGACAGGGGGCAATCAGCCCCAGCATTTT
V gene: TRBV6-5; clone size: .; CDR3 length: 14; D gene: .; J gene: TRBJ2-7; CDR3 protein: CASSYSTEFYEQYF; CDR3 DNA: TGTGCCAGCAGTTACTCGACAGAGTTCTACGAGCAGTACTTC
V gene: TRBV29-1; clone size: once; CDR3 length: 14; D gene: TRBD2; J gene: TRBJ2-7; CDR3 protein: CSVGMGGSSYEQYF; CDR3 DNA: TGCAGCGTTGGAATGGGGGGGAGCTCCTACGAGCAGTACTTC
V gene: TRBV19; clone size: .; CDR3 length: 18; D gene: .; J gene: TRBJ1-1; CDR3 protein: CASSIRDFSAVVTTEAFF; CDR3 DNA: TGTGCCAGTAGTATCCGTGATTTTAGTGCGGTGGTGACCACTGAAGCTTTCTTT
V gene: TRBV9; clone size: .; CDR3 length: 19; D gene: .; J gene: TRBJ2-4; CDR3 protein: CASSVESQTFQLAKNIQYF; CDR3 DNA: TGTGCCAGCAGCGTAGAGAGTCAGACCTTCCAGCTTGCCAAAAACATTCAGTACTTC
V gene: TRBV10-3; clone size: .; CDR3 length: 15; D gene: .; J gene: TRBJ2-7; CDR3 protein: CAISERQESPYEQYF; CDR3 DNA: TGTGCCATCAGTGAGAGACAGGAAAGTCCCTACGAGCAGTACTTC
V gene: TRBV12-5; clone size: .; CDR3 length: 16; D gene: .; J gene: TRBJ1-5; CDR3 protein: CASGLVTKGGGQPQHF; CDR3 DNA: TGTGCTAGTGGTTTGGTAACTAAGGGCGGGGGTCAGCCCCAGCATTTT
V gene: TRBV5-4; clone size: .; CDR3 length: 16; D gene: TRBD2; J gene: TRBJ2-3; CDR3 protein: CASSLEAGRGADTQYF; CDR3 DNA: TGTGCCAGCAGCTTGGAGGCTGGGAGGGGCGCAGATACGCAGTATTTT
V gene: TRBV10-3; clone size: .; CDR3 length: 13; D gene: .; J gene: TRBJ2-2; CDR3 protein: CAISAAGSGELFF; CDR3 DNA: TGTGCCATCAGTGCCGCAGGGTCCGGGGAGCTGTTTTTT
V gene: TRBV4-1; clone size: once; CDR3 length: 17; D gene: TRBD1; J gene: TRBJ1-2; CDR3 protein: CASSQEGQGIANYGYTF; CDR3 DNA: TGCGCCAGCAGCCAAGAGGGACAGGGGATCGCTAACTATGGCTACACCTTC
V gene: TRBV25-1; clone size: .; CDR3 length: 17; D gene: .; J gene: TRBJ2-5; CDR3 protein: CASSVGRVIRGQETQYF; CDR3 DNA: TGTGCCAGCAGTGTTGGTCGGGTCATCCGGGGCCAAGAGACCCAGTACTTC
V gene: TRBV5-6; clone size: .; CDR3 length: 16; D gene: .; J gene: TRBJ1-5; CDR3 protein: CASSPVDTPEEQPQHF; CDR3 DNA: TGTGCCAGCAGCCCGGTCGACACTCCAGAGGAACAGCCCCAGCATTTT
V gene: TRBV18; clone size: .; CDR3 length: 14; D gene: .; J gene: TRBJ2-7; CDR3 protein: CASSPTQNAYEQYF; CDR3 DNA: TGTGCCAGCTCACCAACACAGAACGCCTACGAGCAGTACTTC
V gene: TRBV7-9; clone size: .; CDR3 length: 13; D gene: .; J gene: TRBJ1-1; CDR3 protein: CASGTRGGTEAFF; CDR3 DNA: TGTGCCAGCGGAACCCGGGGAGGCACTGAAGCTTTCTTT
V gene: TRBV18; clone size: .; CDR3 length: 14; D gene: .; J gene: TRBJ1-1; CDR3 protein: CASSPGRGGTEAFF; CDR3 DNA: TGTGCCAGCTCACCAGGTAGGGGCGGGACTGAAGCTTTCTTT
V gene: TRBV7-3; clone size: .; CDR3 length: 15; D gene: .; J gene: TRBJ1-1; CDR3 protein: CASSPRGGRYTEAFF; CDR3 DNA: TGTGCCAGCAGCCCCCGGGGGGGGCGGTACACTGAAGCTTTCTTT
V gene: TRBV6-1; clone size: .; CDR3 length: 12; D gene: .; J gene: TRBJ2-3; CDR3 protein: CASSDRTDTQYF; CDR3 DNA: TGTGCCAGCAGTGACAGAACAGATACGCAGTATTTT
V gene: TRBV12-5; clone size: once; CDR3 length: 15; D gene: .; J gene: TRBJ2-3; CDR3 protein: CASGLGQGGTDTQYF; CDR3 DNA: TGTGCTAGTGGTTTGGGGCAGGGTGGCACAGATACGCAGTATTTT
V gene: TRBV2; clone size: .; CDR3 length: 14; D gene: .; J gene: TRBJ2-2; CDR3 protein: CASRPTGSTGELFF; CDR3 DNA: TGTGCCAGCAGACCTACAGGGTCCACCGGGGAGCTGTTTTTT
V gene: TRBV10-3; clone size: .; CDR3 length: 15; D gene: .; J gene: TRBJ2-1; CDR3 protein: CAISESGQGGNEQFF; CDR3 DNA: TGTGCCATCAGTGAGTCCGGCCAGGGGGGGAATGAGCAGTTCTTC
V gene: TRBV29-1; clone size: .; CDR3 length: 10; D gene: .; J gene: TRBJ1-1; CDR3 protein: CSVALTEAFF; CDR3 DNA: TGCAGCGTTGCCCTCACTGAAGCTTTCTTT
V gene: TRBV19; clone size: .; CDR3 length: 15; D gene: TRBD1; J gene: TRBJ2-2; CDR3 protein: CASSYGQGAAGELFF; CDR3 DNA: TGTGCCAGTAGTTACGGACAGGGGGCCGCCGGGGAGCTGTTTTTT
V gene: TRBV6-6; clone size: .; CDR3 length: 15; D gene: .; J gene: TRBJ1-4; CDR3 protein: CASTPTDRSGEKLFF; CDR3 DNA: TGTGCCAGCACCCCGACCGACAGGTCGGGTGAAAAACTGTTTTTT